The 20 T cell receptor beta chains presented below share a single source sample, sequenced in a study of T cells in Graves' hyperthyroidism and ophthalmopathy. What was amplified from RNA transcripts were TCR beta CDR3 regions. Researchers ran a first-round RT-PCR on the TCR CDR3 using the HTBI primer set. Each CDR3 protein gets one entry after TCRdb re-called the multiplex PCR reads with MiXCR. The sample includes under 600,000 distinct CDR3 sequences, about a sixth of them seen just once. Sequenced sample: blood. The receptors shown here come from a woman in her forties with Graves' ophthalmopathy.

This clonotype was detected a few times. The chain has TRBV28 and TRBJ2-3, with TRBD2 matching over 8 bases. The CDR3 length is 17 residues. CDR1 MDHEN and CDR2 SYDVKM come from the germline V gene. J was trimmed by 5 bases and V by 6 bases; bases with no gene match: 16. The CDR3 nucleotides are TGTGCCAGCAGACCCCATCCCGGGGCCGGGGGGGGAGATACGCAGTATTTT. Its translation: CASRPHPGAGGGDTQYF.

This clonotype was seen a handful of times. This chain connects TRBV20-1 to TRBJ2-7; D ambiguous. Germline V gene lookup returns CDR1 DFQATT and CDR2 SNEGSKA (reference sequence). Trimming pared 3 bases from V and 2 bases from J, leaving 14 bases between. This CDR3 comprises 14 residues. The CDR3 sequence is CSARTPRPTYEQYF. CDR3 bases: TGCAGTGCTAGGACCCCCCGCCCTACCTACGAGCAGTACTTC.

The CDR3 here is CASSLWTDSNSPLHF. CDR3 bases: TGTGCCAGCAGTTTGTGGACAGATTCAAATTCACCCCTCCACTTT. The chain employs TRBV27 and TRBJ1-6; the D gene is possibly TRBD1 (6 bases). Trimming cost V 3 bases and J 7 bases, with 13 bases left between them. Germline CDR1 reads MNHEY; CDR2 reads SMNVEV (reference sequence). The CDR3 sequence is 15 residues long.

This clonotype was detected a few times. The rearrangement links TRBV5-6 to TRBJ2-3; 9 nucleotides align to TRBD2. This CDR3 region has 16 residues. J gave up 1 base and V 0 bases, and 3 bases lay outside the gene matches. Germline CDR1 and CDR2: SGHDT and YYEEEE. The CDR3 loop reads CASSLERGEGTDTQYF. The CDR3 DNA reads TGTGCCAGCAGCTTGGAGCGGGGGGAAGGCACAGATACGCAGTATTTT.

The V call is TRBV4-2, the J call TRBJ1-1; the D gene is possibly TRBD1 (6 bases). The V end was cut by 1 base, the J end by 4 bases, with 13 bases between. Per germline, CDR1 LGHNA and CDR2 YNFKEQ. There are 15 residues in the CDR3. The CDR3 loop is CASSQGPSGVTEAFF. The DNA for the CDR3 is TGTGCCAGCAGCCAAGGGCCATCAGGGGTCACTGAAGCTTTCTTT.

Ten or more counts support this clonotype. The J gene is TRBJ2-7, the V gene TRBV5-1; 9 positions agree with TRBD1. CDR1 and CDR2 from the germline V gene are SGHRS and YFSETQ. With 4 bases clipped from V and 5 bases from J, the junction kept 7 bases outside the gene matches. The CDR3 loop spans 14 amino acids. CDR3 coding DNA: TGCGCCAGCAGCGGGGGACAGGGTACGCACGAGCAGTACTTC. It translates to CASSGGQGTHEQYF.

This clonotype occurred many times. This chain connects TRBV28 to TRBJ1-5; TRBD1 aligns across 10 bases. V trimming: 0 bases; J trimming: 5 bases; junction bases outside the gene matches: 4. Germline lookup yields CDR1 MDHEN and CDR2 SYDVKM. The CDR3 runs to 16 residues. In DNA form, the CDR3 reads TGTGCCAGCAGTTTATGGGCCGGGACAGGGGATCAGCCCCAGCATTTT. Translating it yields CASSLWAGTGDQPQHF.

This clonotype was recorded at least ten times. The CDR3 DNA follows: TGTGCCAGCAGTTATGACGGAACCTACGAGCAGTACTTC. Amino acids: CASSYDGTYEQYF. V is TRBV6-5 and J is TRBJ2-7; D unresolved. Trimming left V 3 bases short and J 2 bases short, with 8 bases between. CDR1 is MNHEY, CDR2 SVGAGI, per germline. CDR3 length equals 13 residues.

This clonotype was seen many times. The chain employs TRBV18 and TRBJ2-7, with D unclear. V dropped 3 bases and J dropped 5 bases, with 14 bases sitting between them. Germline CDR1 reads KGHSH; CDR2 reads LQKENI. The CDR3 is 14 residues long. CDR3 sequence: CASSPLRRTHEQYF. The CDR3 DNA follows: TGTGCCAGCTCACCTTTGCGAAGGACCCACGAGCAGTACTTC.

This clonotype was seen ten or more times. The genes are TRBV19 and TRBJ1-1; a weak D match, TRBD1 (6 bases). CDR3 length: 15 amino acids. The germline V and J ends were trimmed by 8 bases and 1 base, with 17 bases remaining between them. Per the germline V gene, CDR1 is LNHDA and CDR2 is SQIVND (reference sequence). CDR3 sequence reads: CASGQTGHWNTEAFF. CDR3 nucleotides: TGTGCCAGTGGCCAAACGGGACACTGGAACACTGAAGCTTTCTTT. Based on the CDR3 plus reference TRBV19 and TRBJ1-1, the full variable domain is DGGITQSPKYLFRKEGQNVTLSCEQNLNHDAMYWYRQDPGQGLRLIYYSQIVNDFQKGDIAEGYSVSREKKESFPLTVTSAQKNPTAFYLCASGQTGHWNTEAFFGQGTRLTVV.

This clonotype was recorded at least ten times. The chain has TRBV3-1 and TRBJ2-7; D not certain. Per the germline V gene, CDR1 is LGHDT and CDR2 is YNNKEL (reference sequence). The CDR3 runs to 13 residues. V was cut by 1 base and J by 1 base, with 5 bases left in between. This CDR3 reads CASSQGTSYEQYF. CDR3 in DNA: TGTGCCAGCAGCCAAGGCACGTCCTACGAGCAGTACTTC.

The CDR3: CASRDLAGGRNEQFF. CDR3 sequence (DNA): TGTGCCAGTAGGGACCTAGCGGGGGGGCGCAATGAGCAGTTCTTC. The chain is built from TRBV19 and TRBJ2-1, with 12 bases identical to TRBD2. CDR1 is LNHDA and CDR2 is SQIVND in the germline V gene (reference sequence). V was clipped by 6 bases and J by 6 bases; unmatched bases: 6. This CDR3 is built from 15 residues.

This clonotype was recorded a few times. V is TRBV20-1 and J is TRBJ2-7, with TRBD1 matching over 7 bases. The CDR3 is made up of 14 amino acids. Germline-derived CDR1 and CDR2 are DFQATT and SNEGSKA (reference sequence). The junction had 6 bases not matched to a gene; V was cut back by 0 bases and J by 4 bases. As DNA, the CDR3 is TGCAGTGCTAGAGATCGTGCAGGGGGTTACGAGCAGTACTTC. This codes for CSARDRAGGYEQYF.

This clonotype was seen many times. J is TRBJ2-5 and V is TRBV5-1, with 8 positions matching TRBD2. Germline V gene sequence: CDR1 SGHRS, CDR2 YFSETQ. The CDR3 has 15 residues. Trimming took 0 bases from V and 2 from J; bases not matched to a gene: 3. The CDR3 here is CASSLVLADQETQYF. CDR3 coding DNA: TGCGCCAGCAGCTTGGTACTAGCGGATCAAGAGACCCAGTACTTC.

The chain uses TRBV20-1 and TRBJ1-1, with a weak D call TRBD1 (6 bases). The CDR3 extends over 16 amino acids. The germline gives CDR1 DFQATT, CDR2 SNEGSKA (reference sequence). V gave up 2 bases and J gave up 1 base, with 17 bases separating them. The chain's CDR3 is CSARLTRTDPNTEAFF. DNA for the CDR3: TGCAGTGCTAGACTAACCCGGACAGATCCGAACACTGAAGCTTTCTTT.

This clonotype was detected many times. This chain joins TRBV3-1 and TRBJ1-6; D unclear. The germline gives CDR1 LGHDT, CDR2 YNNKEL (reference sequence). The CDR3 has 13 amino acids. Trimming took off 4 bases at V and 10 bases at J, with 11 bases between the two ends. CDR3 in DNA: TGTGCCAGCAGCCGAGCGTCTGGCTCACCCCTCCACTTT. As protein: CASSRASGSPLHF.

This clonotype has a handful of counts. One end of the junction fails to match germline, which may point to a read error. The rearrangement joins TRBV5-1 to TRBJ1-3; unclear D gene. CDR1 is SGHRS and CDR2 is YFSETQ in the germline V gene. The CDR3 totals 12 residues. The CDR3 region is CASSSIGNTIYF. The CDR3 DNA reads TGTGCCAGCAGCTCCATAGGAAACACCATATATTTT.

This clonotype has a handful of counts. The V gene is TRBV2, the J gene TRBJ2-7; 7 bases agree with TRBD2. This CDR3 has 14 amino acids. Trimming took 6 bases from V and 0 from J; bases not matched to a gene: 5. The V gene's germline CDR1 is SNHLY and CDR2 FYNNEI. This CDR3 is CASSRRDYSYEQYF. CDR3 DNA: TGTGCCAGCAGCCGACGGGACTACTCCTACGAGCAGTACTTC.

In its sample, this clonotype was seen many times. CDR3 bases: TGTGCCAGCAGTGATAGACAAACTAGCGGGAGGACGAATGAGCAGTTCTTC. Translated: CASSDRQTSGRTNEQFF. V usage is TRBV12-3 or TRBV12-4 and J usage is TRBJ2-1, with 12 nucleotides matching TRBD2. Trimming cost V 5 bases and J 7 bases; bases outside gene matches: 12. This CDR3 comprises 17 residues.

The chain joins TRBV6-5 to TRBJ2-3, with TRBD2 matching 14 bases. CDR1 is MNHEY and CDR2 is SVGAGI in the germline V gene. CDR3 size: 21 residues. The junction had 13 bases not matched to a gene; V was cut back by 2 bases and J by 0 bases. The CDR3: CASSYPSPGTSGGKSTDTQYF. The CDR3 nucleotides are TGTGCCAGCAGTTACCCTTCGCCCGGGACTAGCGGGGGAAAAAGCACAGATACGCAGTATTTT.